One sample yielded the 14 T cell receptor beta chains listed below, sequenced in a study of beta chain features in type 1 diabetes. Isolated RNA was reverse transcribed in full, so expressed TCRB transcripts were sequenced. Sequencing used immunoSEQ multiplex PCR; TCRdb keeps in-frame clones, though not all of them. The table shows 430,000 or so clones, with 10% to 12% occurring only once. The material sequenced was naive CD4+ T cells from blood. The receptors come from a woman between 18 and 29 years old in good health.

This clone was counted once. The chain uses TRBV7-3 and TRBJ2-1; D remains ambiguous. V lost 1 base, J lost 9 bases, and 10 bases lay in between. Germline V CDR1 and CDR2: SGHTA, FQGTGA. The length of the CDR3 is 13 residues. This CDR3 is CASSLMSSGEQFF. The DNA for the CDR3 is TGTGCCAGCAGCTTAATGTCTTCGGGTGAGCAGTTCTTC.

There are a few counts of this clone. This chain connects TRBV7-2 to TRBJ2-1; 8 positions match TRBD2. The CDR3 has 13 residues. V shed 3 bases, J shed 8 bases, and the junction held 3 bases outside the gene matches. In germline, CDR1 is SGHTA, CDR2 FQGNSA. CDR3 sequence (DNA): TGTGCCAGCAGCTTGGGACTAGGTGATGAGCAGTTCTTC. It is translated as CASSLGLGDEQFF.

This chain joins TRBV7-8 and TRBJ2-2; 10 positions agree with TRBD2. Germline loops: CDR1 SGHVS, CDR2 FQNEAQ. The CDR3 covers 16 residues. The V segment lost 5 bases and the J segment 3 bases; nucleotides outside the gene matches: 6. This CDR3 reads CASSASGRAYTGELFF. The CDR3 nucleotides read TGTGCCAGCAGCGCCAGCGGGAGGGCCTACACCGGGGAGCTGTTTTTT.

The rearrangement uses TRBV4-2 and TRBJ1-4; a possible D gene is TRBD1 (5 bases). Germline V gene data show CDR1 as LGHNA and CDR2 as YNFKEQ. CDR3 size: 16 residues. V was shortened by 1 base and J by 8 bases, with 17 bases between the two germline ends. CDR3: CASSQGVRELVEKLFF. Here the CDR3 DNA reads TGTGCCAGCAGCCAAGGTGTCAGGGAGTTAGTAGAAAAACTGTTTTTT.

This clone was observed a few times. The CDR3 bases are TGTGCCAGCAGCGAAAGGGTTCATACGCAGTATTTT. Protein: CASSERVHTQYF. This chain uses TRBV7-2 with TRBJ2-3; D is unresolved. The germline V gene has CDR1 SGHTA and CDR2 FQGNSA. This CDR3 comprises 12 residues. The V and J ends lost 5 bases and 7 bases respectively, with 10 bases between them. The entire variable domain, with the rest obtained from reference TRBV7-2 and TRBJ2-3, is as follows: GAGVSQSPSNKVTEKGKDVELRCDPISGHTALYWYRQSLGQGLEFLIYFQGNSAPDKSGLPSDRFSAERTGGSVSTLTIQRTQQEDSAVYLCASSERVHTQYFGPGTRLTVL.

The chain has TRBV4-2 and TRBJ2-1; 9 nucleotides match TRBD2. CDR1 is LGHNA, CDR2 YNFKEQ, per germline. V shed 3 bases and J 6 bases; nucleotides not matched to a gene: 3. This CDR3 comprises 14 residues. CDR3 loop: CASSHATSGNEQFF. The CDR3 DNA reads as TGTGCCAGCAGCCATGCGACTAGCGGCAATGAGCAGTTCTTC.

This clone was counted only a few times. The V gene is TRBV5-6, the J gene TRBJ2-3; TRBD2 aligns across 7 bases. The CDR3 is made up of 14 amino acids. V was pared by 0 bases and J by 5 bases, with 3 bases of the junction left unmatched. The germline CDR1 and CDR2 sequences are SGHDT and YYEEEE. The CDR3 loop is CASSLGRTRDTQYF. CDR3 in DNA: TGTGCCAGCAGCTTGGGGAGGACTAGAGATACGCAGTATTTT.

The V gene is TRBV7-2, the J gene TRBJ1-1; 10 nucleotides align to TRBD1. Germline assignment: CDR1 SGHTA and CDR2 FQGNSA. Trimming removed 1 base from V and 4 bases from J; junction bases left unmatched: 3. The CDR3 contains 15 residues. CDR3 nucleotide sequence: TGTGCCAGCAGCTTAGGCGGACAGGGGGTCACTGAAGCTTTCTTT. Residues: CASSLGGQGVTEAFF.

This clone has a handful of counts. V and J are TRBV25-1 and TRBJ1-4, with D possibly TRBD1 on 6 matching bases. With 4 bases removed from V and 5 bases from J, the gap between germline ends came to 14 bases. Germline assignment: CDR1 MGHDK and CDR2 SYGVNS. The CDR3 is 15 residues long. The CDR3 spells CASSGQQGKNEKLFF. DNA for the CDR3: TGTGCCAGCAGTGGACAACAGGGAAAGAATGAAAAACTGTTTTTT.

This clone was found a few times. V and J are TRBV4-2 and TRBJ2-5; D may be TRBD1 (5 bases). This CDR3 is built from 14 residues. V lost 5 bases to trimming and J lost 1 base, with 11 bases between them. CDR1 and CDR2 (germline): LGHNA, YNFKEQ. This CDR3 is CASSVGQGQETQYF. The DNA for the CDR3 is TGTGCCAGCAGCGTAGGGCAGGGCCAAGAGACCCAGTACTTC.

This clone was seen only a few times. This sequence joins TRBV6-6 and TRBJ2-7, with D possibly being TRBD1 (5 bases). V lost 6 bases to trimming and J lost 0 bases, with 12 bases between them. Germline V gene data show CDR1 as MNHNY and CDR2 as SVGAGI (reference sequence). This CDR3 has 14 amino acids. The CDR3 loop is CASRPQGVSYEQYF. CDR3 DNA sequence: TGTGCCAGCAGGCCTCAAGGGGTCTCCTACGAGCAGTACTTC.

V gene TRBV9 combines with J gene TRBJ2-2; D is unclear. The CDR3 spans 14 residues. Germline V gene lookup returns CDR1 SGDLS and CDR2 YYNGEE. Trimming took 0 bases from V and 6 from J, leaving 9 bases between them. The CDR3 bases are TGTGCCAGCAGCGTAGGTCAGCCCCCCGGGGAGCTGTTTTTT. This encodes CASSVGQPPGELFF.

The sample holds a few counts of this clone. V is TRBV11-2 and J is TRBJ2-5, with a possible D match to TRBD1 (6 bases). The ends were cut back, 3 bases at V and 5 bases at J, with 13 bases in the middle. This CDR3 has 14 amino acids. Germline V CDR1 and CDR2: SGHAT, FQNNGV. The CDR3 DNA is TGTGCCAGCAGCTTTACAGGGACGTGGGAGACCCAGTACTTC. Its protein product is CASSFTGTWETQYF.

The chain is built from TRBV29-1 and TRBJ2-5; D might be TRBD1 or TRBD2, each matching 6 bases. Germline CDR1 and CDR2: SQVTM and ANQGSEA. V lost 7 bases to trimming and J lost 5 bases, with 23 bases between them. This CDR3 has 15 residues. In DNA form, the CDR3 reads TGCAGCGCTGAGGGGGGAGTAGGGGCTCCGGAGACCCAGTACTTC. Its translation is CSAEGGVGAPETQYF.